This is a list of T cell receptor beta chains from one sample in a study of T cell changes during pregnancy in multiple sclerosis. The table came from immunoSEQ multiplex PCR; TCRdb's copy has only in-frame clones and leaves some out. The table has more than 95,000 clones, 85% to 95% seen once. The sequenced sample was peripheral blood, obtained after pregnancy. Receptors originate from a female donor with multiple sclerosis, enrolled in a pregnancy study. Both conserved end residues are part of each CDR3. Fields, in order: CDR3 DNA, CDR3 protein, clone size, V gene, J gene, D gene. D genes are given only for firm matches. Size tells how often a clone was seen (once, few, many) or the class of an expanded clone, and some rows leave it out.

cdr3_nt: TGTGCCAGCAGCCCGGGACAGGGCGGCTACGAGCAGTACTTC; cdr3_aa: CASSPGQGGYEQYF; clone_size: .; v_call: TRBV7-7; j_call: TRBJ2-7; d_call: TRBD1
cdr3_nt: TGTGCCAGCAGCTTAGTCGGAGGGAACACCGGGGAGCTGTTTTTT; cdr3_aa: CASSLVGGNTGELFF; clone_size: .; v_call: TRBV7-9; j_call: TRBJ2-2; d_call: .
cdr3_nt: TGTGCCAGCAGCCTCACTAGCGGGGAGACCAAAAACATTCAGTACTTC; cdr3_aa: CASSLTSGETKNIQYF; clone_size: .; v_call: TRBV7-9; j_call: TRBJ2-4; d_call: TRBD2
cdr3_nt: TGTGCCAGCAGCCTTACCAATCAGGGGACGCAGTATTTT; cdr3_aa: CASSLTNQGTQYF; clone_size: .; v_call: TRBV5-4; j_call: TRBJ2-3; d_call: .
cdr3_nt: TGTGCCAGCAGTTACCGCTTGAGCGGGGGGGCCTACGAGCAGTACTTC; cdr3_aa: CASSYRLSGGAYEQYF; clone_size: once; v_call: TRBV6-5; j_call: TRBJ2-7; d_call: TRBD2
cdr3_nt: TGCGCCAGCAGCAGAGGGACAGGAGACAATGAGCAGTTCTTC; cdr3_aa: CASSRGTGDNEQFF; clone_size: .; v_call: TRBV5-1; j_call: TRBJ2-1; d_call: TRBD1
cdr3_nt: TGTGCCAGTAGAACGGGACAGTATAATTCACCCCTCCACTTT; cdr3_aa: CASRTGQYNSPLHF; clone_size: .; v_call: TRBV19; j_call: TRBJ1-6; d_call: TRBD1
cdr3_nt: TGTGCCAGCAGTGAAGGAACCCCACCTCGACAGTCCTATGGCTACACCTTC; cdr3_aa: CASSEGTPPRQSYGYTF; clone_size: .; v_call: TRBV2; j_call: TRBJ1-2; d_call: .
cdr3_nt: TGTGCCAGCAGCTTGGCTAGCGTCACAGATACGCAGTATTTT; cdr3_aa: CASSLASVTDTQYF; clone_size: .; v_call: TRBV5-4; j_call: TRBJ2-3; d_call: .
cdr3_nt: TGTGCCAGCAGCTTAGGGGGCAGGCAAAACTATGGCTACACCTTC; cdr3_aa: CASSLGGRQNYGYTF; clone_size: .; v_call: TRBV7-2; j_call: TRBJ1-2; d_call: .
cdr3_nt: TGCGCCAGCAGCTTGGCAGGGCCGCCCGGGGAGCTGTTTTTT; cdr3_aa: CASSLAGPPGELFF; clone_size: .; v_call: TRBV5-1; j_call: TRBJ2-2; d_call: .
cdr3_nt: TGTGCCAGCAGCTCCCGGACAGGGGAGTTCTATGGCTACACCTTC; cdr3_aa: CASSSRTGEFYGYTF; clone_size: .; v_call: TRBV7-2; j_call: TRBJ1-2; d_call: TRBD1
cdr3_nt: TGTGCCAGCAGCCCGGGACTAGCGGGATCTCACAATGAGCAGTTCTTC; cdr3_aa: CASSPGLAGSHNEQFF; clone_size: .; v_call: TRBV7-9; j_call: TRBJ2-1; d_call: TRBD2
cdr3_nt: TGCAGCGCCGGTGGACTAGCGGGGGGCAGGTCCTACAATGAGCAGTTCTTC; cdr3_aa: CSAGGLAGGRSYNEQFF; clone_size: .; v_call: TRBV29-1; j_call: TRBJ2-1; d_call: TRBD2
cdr3_nt: TGCAGCGTTGGGGGGACAGGGATCTACGAGCAGTACTTC; cdr3_aa: CSVGGTGIYEQYF; clone_size: .; v_call: TRBV29-1; j_call: TRBJ2-7; d_call: TRBD1
cdr3_nt: TGTGCCAGCAGCTTAGGACAGGGGATAGGTTATGGCTACACCTTC; cdr3_aa: CASSLGQGIGYGYTF; clone_size: .; v_call: TRBV7-9; j_call: TRBJ1-2; d_call: TRBD1
cdr3_nt: TGTGCCAGCAGCTCGTCCCGTAGCGGGGGTCCCTACAATGAGCAGTTCTTC; cdr3_aa: CASSSSRSGGPYNEQFF; clone_size: .; v_call: TRBV7-2; j_call: TRBJ2-1; d_call: TRBD2
cdr3_nt: TGCGCCAGCAGCCAAGATGACAGTCGGAATTCACCCCTCCACTTT; cdr3_aa: CASSQDDSRNSPLHF; clone_size: .; v_call: TRBV4-3; j_call: TRBJ1-6; d_call: .
cdr3_nt: TGTGCCAGCAGACGCCAACAGGGCTATCAGCCCCAGCATTTT; cdr3_aa: CASRRQQGYQPQHF; clone_size: .; v_call: TRBV6-1; j_call: TRBJ1-5; d_call: .
cdr3_nt: TGTGCCAGCAGCCCTCATAGCTCTGGAAACACCATATATTTT; cdr3_aa: CASSPHSSGNTIYF; clone_size: .; v_call: TRBV7-2; j_call: TRBJ1-3; d_call: .
cdr3_nt: TGTGCCAGCAGCTCAGAGGGTAGGGGCACTGAAGCTTTCTTT; cdr3_aa: CASSSEGRGTEAFF; clone_size: .; v_call: TRBV11-2; j_call: TRBJ1-1; d_call: .
cdr3_nt: TGTGCTAGTGGTTTGGTCCAAGGGGTCTGGGTAGAGACCCAGTACTTC; cdr3_aa: CASGLVQGVWVETQYF; clone_size: .; v_call: TRBV12-5; j_call: TRBJ2-5; d_call: .
cdr3_nt: TGTGCCAGCCGTCCAGGGGAATCACCCCTCCACTTT; cdr3_aa: CASRPGESPLHF; clone_size: .; v_call: TRBV6-1; j_call: TRBJ1-6; d_call: .
cdr3_nt: TGTGCCAGCAGTTCAAGGCGGTACAATGAGCAGTTCTTC; cdr3_aa: CASSSRRYNEQFF; clone_size: .; v_call: TRBV27; j_call: TRBJ2-1; d_call: .
cdr3_nt: TGTGCCAGTATCGGAGGCCAGGGGGACTTTCTATGGGGCTACACCTTC; cdr3_aa: CASIGGQGDFLWGYTF; clone_size: .; v_call: TRBV19; j_call: TRBJ1-2; d_call: TRBD1
cdr3_nt: TGTGCCAGCTCACCAGATCGGAATCAGCCCCAGCATTTT; cdr3_aa: CASSPDRNQPQHF; clone_size: .; v_call: TRBV18; j_call: TRBJ1-5; d_call: .
cdr3_nt: TGTGCCAGCAGTTACGGGGACAGGGGGAGGGATGAGCAGTTCTTC; cdr3_aa: CASSYGDRGRDEQFF; clone_size: .; v_call: TRBV11-2; j_call: TRBJ2-1; d_call: TRBD1
cdr3_nt: TGTGCTAGTGGCCCCCCATCGGGGAGTGCCCAGTACTTC; cdr3_aa: CASGPPSGSAQYF; clone_size: .; v_call: TRBV12-5; j_call: TRBJ2-5; d_call: .
cdr3_nt: TGTGCCAGCAGCCCCGATCTGGCAGGGACAGATACGCAGTATTTT; cdr3_aa: CASSPDLAGTDTQYF; clone_size: .; v_call: TRBV7-3; j_call: TRBJ2-3; d_call: .
cdr3_nt: TGTGCCAGTAGTATAACACAGGGGAACACGCGGTATGGCTACACCTTC; cdr3_aa: CASSITQGNTRYGYTF; clone_size: .; v_call: TRBV19; j_call: TRBJ1-2; d_call: TRBD1
cdr3_nt: TGTGCCAGCAGCTCAGCGCCCGGGTCTATCGGGGAGCTGTTTTTT; cdr3_aa: CASSSAPGSIGELFF; clone_size: .; v_call: TRBV7-8; j_call: TRBJ2-2; d_call: .
cdr3_nt: TGTGCCAGCAGCCAACGGCTAGCGGCTTACAATGAGCAGTTCTTC; cdr3_aa: CASSQRLAAYNEQFF; clone_size: .; v_call: TRBV4-2; j_call: TRBJ2-1; d_call: TRBD2
cdr3_nt: TGTGCCAGCAGCCGTCAGAACCAAGAGACCCAGTACTTC; cdr3_aa: CASSRQNQETQYF; clone_size: .; v_call: TRBV14; j_call: TRBJ2-5; d_call: .